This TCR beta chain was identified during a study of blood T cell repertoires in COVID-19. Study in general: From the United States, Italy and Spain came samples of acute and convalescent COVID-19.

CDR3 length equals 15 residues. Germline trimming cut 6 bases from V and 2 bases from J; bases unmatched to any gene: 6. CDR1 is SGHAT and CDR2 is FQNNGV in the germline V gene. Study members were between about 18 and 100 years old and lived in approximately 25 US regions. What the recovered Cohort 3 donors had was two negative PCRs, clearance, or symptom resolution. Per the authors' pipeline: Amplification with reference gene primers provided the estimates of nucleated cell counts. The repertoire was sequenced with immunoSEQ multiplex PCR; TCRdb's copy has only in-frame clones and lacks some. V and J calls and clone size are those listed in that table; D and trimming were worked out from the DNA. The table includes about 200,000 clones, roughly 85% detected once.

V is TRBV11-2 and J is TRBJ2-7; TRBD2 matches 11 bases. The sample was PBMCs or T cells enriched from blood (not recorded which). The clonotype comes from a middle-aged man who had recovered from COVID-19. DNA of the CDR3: TGTGCCAGCAGTCGGACTAGCGGGTATACCTACGAGCAGTACTTC. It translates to CASSRTSGYTYEQYF. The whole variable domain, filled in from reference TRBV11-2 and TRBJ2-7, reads EAGVAQSPRYKIIEKRQSVAFWCNPISGHATLYWYQQILGQGPKLLIQFQNNGVVDDSQLPKDRFSAERLKGVDSTLKIQPAKLEDSAVYLCASSRTSGYTYEQYFGPGTRLTVT.